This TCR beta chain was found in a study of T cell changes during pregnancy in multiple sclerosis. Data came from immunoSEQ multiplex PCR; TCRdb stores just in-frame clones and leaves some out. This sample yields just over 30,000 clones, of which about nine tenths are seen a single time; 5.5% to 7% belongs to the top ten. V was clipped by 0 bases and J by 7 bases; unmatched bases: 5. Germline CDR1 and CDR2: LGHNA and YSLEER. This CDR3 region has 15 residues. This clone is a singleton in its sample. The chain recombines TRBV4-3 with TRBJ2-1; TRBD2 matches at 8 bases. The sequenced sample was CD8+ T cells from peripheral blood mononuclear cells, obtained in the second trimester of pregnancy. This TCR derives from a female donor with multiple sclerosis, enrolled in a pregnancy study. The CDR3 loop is CASSQDWTSTNEQFF. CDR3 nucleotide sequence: TGCGCCAGCAGCCAAGACTGGACTAGCACGAATGAGCAGTTCTTC.